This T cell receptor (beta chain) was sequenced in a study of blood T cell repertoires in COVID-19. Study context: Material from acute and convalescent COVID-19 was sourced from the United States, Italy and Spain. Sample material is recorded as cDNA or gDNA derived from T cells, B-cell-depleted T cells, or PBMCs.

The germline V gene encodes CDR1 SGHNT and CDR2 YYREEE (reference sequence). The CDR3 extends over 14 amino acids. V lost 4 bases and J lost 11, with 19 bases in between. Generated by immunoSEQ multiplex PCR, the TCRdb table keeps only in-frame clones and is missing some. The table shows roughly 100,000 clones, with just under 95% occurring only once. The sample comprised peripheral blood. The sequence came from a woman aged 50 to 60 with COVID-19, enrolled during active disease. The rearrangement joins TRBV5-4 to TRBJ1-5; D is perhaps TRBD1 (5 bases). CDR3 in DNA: TGTGCCAGCAGCCACGGGGGAGGGTTCGGGTCCCAGCATTTT. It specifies CASSHGGGFGSQHF. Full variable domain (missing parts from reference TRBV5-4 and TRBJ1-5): ETGVTQSPTHLIKTRGQQVTLRCSSQSGHNTVSWYQQALGQGPQFIFQYYREEENGRGNFPPRFSGLQFPNYSSELNVNALELDDSALYLCASSHGGGFGSQHFGDGTRLSIL.